Given below is one T cell receptor (beta chain) in context. Antigen specificity is unknown. Trimming shortened V by 0 bases and J by 1 base, and 8 bases separated the two germline ends. There are 14 residues in the CDR3. Germline V lookup: CDR1 SGDLS, CDR2 YYNGEE. These data originate in a study of cytomegalovirus exposure and HLA in healthy donors. The PCR contained 60 Vbeta and 13 Jbeta primers. The table came from immunoSEQ multiplex PCR; TCRdb's copy has only in-frame clones and leaves some out. The sample contains about 150,000 clones, about three quarters of which appear only once. Broader study findings: In vitro experiments confirmed that three CMV-associated chains were specific for CMV antigens. Later, TCR association rates were found to vary by HLA locus, highest for DRB1 and lowest for HLA-C.

Sequencing input: PBMCs. The V and J genes are TRBV9 and TRBJ2-7; D remains ambiguous. This clonotype was obtained from a man aged 40-55 years in good health and CMV-seropositive. CDR3 amino acids: CASSVAVNSYEQYF. For the CDR3, the DNA is TGTGCCAGCAGCGTAGCAGTGAATTCCTACGAGCAGTACTTC.